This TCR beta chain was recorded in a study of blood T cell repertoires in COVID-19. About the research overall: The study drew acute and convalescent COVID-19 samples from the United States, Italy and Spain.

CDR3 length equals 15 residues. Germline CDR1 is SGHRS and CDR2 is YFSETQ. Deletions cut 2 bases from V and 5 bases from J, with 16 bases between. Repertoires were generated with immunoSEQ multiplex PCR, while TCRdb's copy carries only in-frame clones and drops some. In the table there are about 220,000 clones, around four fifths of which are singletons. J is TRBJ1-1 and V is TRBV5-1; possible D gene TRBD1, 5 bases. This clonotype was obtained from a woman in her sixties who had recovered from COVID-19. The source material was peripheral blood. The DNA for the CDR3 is TGCGCCAGCAGCTTAGGGGCGATAGTCAGGACTGAAGCTTTCTTT. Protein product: CASSLGAIVRTEAFF. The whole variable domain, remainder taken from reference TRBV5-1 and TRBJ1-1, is KAGVTQTPRYLIKTRGQQVTLSCSPISGHRSVSWYQQTPGQGLQFLFEYFSETQRNKGNFPGRFSGRQFSNSRSEMNVSTLELGDSALYLCASSLGAIVRTEAFFGQGTRLTVV.